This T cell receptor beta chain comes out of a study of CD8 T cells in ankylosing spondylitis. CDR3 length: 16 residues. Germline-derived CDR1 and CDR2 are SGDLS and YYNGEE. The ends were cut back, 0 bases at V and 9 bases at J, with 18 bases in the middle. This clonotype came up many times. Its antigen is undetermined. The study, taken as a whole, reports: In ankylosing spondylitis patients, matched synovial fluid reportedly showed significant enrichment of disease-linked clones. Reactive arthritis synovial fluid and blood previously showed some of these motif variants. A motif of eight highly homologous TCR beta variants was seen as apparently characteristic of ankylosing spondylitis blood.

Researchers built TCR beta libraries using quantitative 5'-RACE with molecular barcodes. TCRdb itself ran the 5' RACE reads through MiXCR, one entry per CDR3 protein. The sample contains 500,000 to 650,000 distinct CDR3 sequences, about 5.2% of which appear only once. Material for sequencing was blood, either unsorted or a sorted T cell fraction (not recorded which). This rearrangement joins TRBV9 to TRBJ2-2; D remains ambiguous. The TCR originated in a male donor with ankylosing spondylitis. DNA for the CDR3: TGTGCCAGCAGCGTAGACGCTTCGTCGACCGGCCGGGAGCTGTTTTTT. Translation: CASSVDASSTGRELFF.